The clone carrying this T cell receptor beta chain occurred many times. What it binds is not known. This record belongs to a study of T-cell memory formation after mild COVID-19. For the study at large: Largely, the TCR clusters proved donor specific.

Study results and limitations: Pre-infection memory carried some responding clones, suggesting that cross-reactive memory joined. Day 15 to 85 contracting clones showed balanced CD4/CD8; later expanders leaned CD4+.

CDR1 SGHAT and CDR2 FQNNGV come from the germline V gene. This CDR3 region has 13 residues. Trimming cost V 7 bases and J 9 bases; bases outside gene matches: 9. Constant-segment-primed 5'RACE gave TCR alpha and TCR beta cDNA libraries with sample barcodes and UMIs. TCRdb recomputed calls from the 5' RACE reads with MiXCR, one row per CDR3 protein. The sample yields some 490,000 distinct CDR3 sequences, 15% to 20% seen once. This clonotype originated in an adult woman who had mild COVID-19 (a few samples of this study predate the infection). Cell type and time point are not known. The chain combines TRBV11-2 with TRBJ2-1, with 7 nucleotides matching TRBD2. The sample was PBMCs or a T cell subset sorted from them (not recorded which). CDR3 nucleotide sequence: TGTGCCAGCAACGTCGGGCCTAGCGGTGAGCAGTTCTTC. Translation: CASNVGPSGEQFF.